Here is one T cell receptor (beta chain) with its context. The V end was cut by 10 bases, the J end by 1 base, with 16 bases between. CDR3 size: 14 residues. CDR1 is ENHRY and CDR2 is SYGVKD in the germline V gene. These data are taken from a study of blood T cell repertoires in COVID-19. Study details: The United States, Italy and Spain supplied acute and convalescent COVID-19 samples. T cells, B-cell-depleted T cells, or PBMCs provided the cDNA or gDNA that served as material.

As originally analysed: Scientists estimated how many nucleated cells there were by amplifying reference gene primers. Sequencing used immunoSEQ multiplex PCR; TCRdb keeps in-frame clones, though not all of them. V, J and clone size are taken as reported in that table, and D and trimming were inferred from the DNA itself. This sample yields about 7,500 clones, of which over 70% are seen a single time; roughly a tenth belongs to the top ten. V usage is TRBV10-3 and J usage is TRBJ1-2, with a possible D match to TRBD1 (6 bases). Sequenced input: peripheral blood. This sequence was found in a human donor in a cohort sampled during active COVID-19. CDR3 DNA: TGTGCCACCCAACCCAACAGGGTTAACTATGGCTACACCTTC. It encodes CATQPNRVNYGYTF.